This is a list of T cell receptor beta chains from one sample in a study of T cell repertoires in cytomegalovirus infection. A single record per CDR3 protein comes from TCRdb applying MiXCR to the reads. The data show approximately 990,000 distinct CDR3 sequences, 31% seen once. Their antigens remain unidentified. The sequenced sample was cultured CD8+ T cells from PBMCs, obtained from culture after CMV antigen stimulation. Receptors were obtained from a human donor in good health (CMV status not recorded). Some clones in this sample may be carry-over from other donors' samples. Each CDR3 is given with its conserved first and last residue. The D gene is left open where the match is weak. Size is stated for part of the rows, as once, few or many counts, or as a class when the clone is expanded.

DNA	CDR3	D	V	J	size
TGTGCCAGCAGTTTACTGGGCCACCAATCCTACAATGAGCAGTTCTTC	CASSLLGHQSYNEQFF	-	TRBV27	TRBJ2-1	-
TGTGCCAGCAGCCCAAGGACAGCCGGGAACACTGAAGCTTTCTTT	CASSPRTAGNTEAFF	-	TRBV7-8	TRBJ1-1	-
TGTGCCAGCAGTTCCTCGGACAGGGATCCTGGAAACACCATATATTTT	CASSSSDRDPGNTIYF	TRBD1	TRBV6-2/TRBV6-3	TRBJ1-3	-
TGTGCCAGCAGTCCCCCCGGACTAGCGGAAGAGACCCAGTACTTC	CASSPPGLAEETQYF	TRBD2	TRBV12-3/TRBV12-4	TRBJ2-5	few
TGTGCCAGCAGCTTAGGGGTACGGCCTTTCGCCCAGCATTTT	CASSLGVRPFAQHF	-	TRBV7-9	TRBJ1-5	-
TGTGCGATTCAAGTCAGCGTAACAGATACGCAGTATTTT	CAIQVSVTDTQYF	-	TRBV7-8	TRBJ2-3	-
TGTGCCAGCAGTGAATTCGGGACAGACCAAGAGACCCAGTACTTC	CASSEFGTDQETQYF	TRBD1	TRBV6-1	TRBJ2-5	few
TGCAGCGTTGGTTGGGCAGGGAACACTGAAGCTTTCTTT	CSVGWAGNTEAFF	-	TRBV29-1	TRBJ1-1	-
TGTGCCAGCAGCCTTTGGGGCTACTCCTATAATTCACCCCTCCACTTT	CASSLWGYSYNSPLHF	-	TRBV7-2	TRBJ1-6	many
TGTGCCAGCAGTTCCCTACAGGGATTGTTGATAGAGACCCAGTACTTC	CASSSLQGLLIETQYF	-	TRBV27	TRBJ2-5	few
TGTGCCAGCAGTTTACAGTGGGTTTCGTATTTTGAGCAGTTCTTC	CASSLQWVSYFEQFF	-	TRBV12-3/TRBV12-4	TRBJ2-1	-
TGTGCCAGCAGCTCTTGGGACGCTGGGGATCCGGATACGCAGTATTTT	CASSSWDAGDPDTQYF	-	TRBV11-2	TRBJ2-3	few
TGTGCCAGCAGCAAGGGGATGAGCTCCTACAATGAGCAGTTCTTC	CASSKGMSSYNEQFF	-	TRBV11-1	TRBJ2-1	few
TGCGCCAGCAGCTCGCAGGGGGCCCCTGAAGCTTTCTTT	CASSSQGAPEAFF	TRBD1	TRBV5-1	TRBJ1-1	-
TGTGCCAGCAGCGCCCGGGACATGTCCTACAATGAGCAGTTCTTC	CASSARDMSYNEQFF	-	TRBV7-6	TRBJ2-1	-
TGTGCCAGCAGTTACTTCCTCACTCCTACAGGGAGGGGTTACACAGATACGCAGTATTTT	CASSYFLTPTGRGYTDTQYF	-	TRBV6-6	TRBJ2-3	few
TGTGCCAGCAGCTTAGTCCCCCAGACATTCCCGAACACTGAAGCTTTCTTT	CASSLVPQTFPNTEAFF	-	TRBV7-6	TRBJ1-1	few
TGTGCCATCAGTGAGTCACAGTATACAGATACGCAGTATTTT	CAISESQYTDTQYF	-	TRBV10-3	TRBJ2-3	-
TGTGCCAGCAGCTTAGGAGAAGAGGGGGGCGGTGGCTACACCTTC	CASSLGEEGGGGYTF	-	TRBV7-6	TRBJ1-2	few
TGTGCCAGCAGTTCCGGAACTACGAACACCGGGGAGCTGTTTTTT	CASSSGTTNTGELFF	-	TRBV6-4	TRBJ2-2	-
TGTGCCAGCAGTTTAAACGGGGGAGCGAACACCGGGGAGCTGTTTTTT	CASSLNGGANTGELFF	-	TRBV27	TRBJ2-2	few
TGTGCCATCACTTCGGGACTAGCGGGGGGCGGGTATACGCAGTATTTT	CAITSGLAGGGYTQYF	TRBD2	TRBV10-3	TRBJ2-3	-
TGTGCCAGCAGTTTATCAAGGTCGTCTGGGGCCAACGTCCTGACTTTC	CASSLSRSSGANVLTF	-	TRBV27	TRBJ2-6	-
TGTGCCAGAGAGGGAGAGAGGGGCAACACTGAAGCTTTCTTT	CAREGERGNTEAFF	-	TRBV2	TRBJ1-1	-
TGTGCCAGCAGTCCGGGTTTTACGAATGAGCAGTTCTTC	CASSPGFTNEQFF	-	TRBV6-6	TRBJ2-1	few
TGTGCCAGCAGCTTAGATACAGACAACGAGCAGTACTTC	CASSLDTDNEQYF	-	TRBV7-8	TRBJ2-7	-
TGCGCCAGCAGCTTGACGGCAGGGGGAATCTACACTGAAGCTTTCTTT	CASSLTAGGIYTEAFF	TRBD1	TRBV5-1	TRBJ1-1	few
TGTGCCAGCAGTTGGTTACAGGATCTCGGACCCCAGCATTTT	CASSWLQDLGPQHF	-	TRBV6-2/TRBV6-3	TRBJ1-5	-
TGCAGTGCTAGAGACCTAACAGCGGGGGACATCAATCAGCCCCAGCATTTT	CSARDLTAGDINQPQHF	-	TRBV20-1	TRBJ1-5	-
TGTGCCAGCAGTTCCCCTCGGGGCAGGGAGAACACCGGGGAGCTGTTTTTT	CASSSPRGRENTGELFF	-	TRBV28	TRBJ2-2	-
TGCGCCAGCAGCACCGGACAGGGGGCGCGACTTGTCTCCTACAATGAGCAGTTCTTC	CASSTGQGARLVSYNEQFF	TRBD1	TRBV5-1	TRBJ2-1	-
TGTGCCAGCAGTTACAACCTTCCAGGGGGCCTAATAGATGAGCAGTTCTTC	CASSYNLPGGLIDEQFF	TRBD1	TRBV6-2/TRBV6-3	TRBJ2-1	few
TGTGCCAGCAGTTCCACAGGGATAGAAGCTTTCTTT	CASSSTGIEAFF	-	TRBV6-1	TRBJ1-1	many
TGTGTCAGCAGGGAATCGGGGACAGGGGGCGCGAACTATGGCTACACCTTC	CVSRESGTGGANYGYTF	TRBD1	TRBV11-2	TRBJ1-2	-
TGTGCCAGCAGCCTTATCGACAGTTACACCGGGGAGCTGTTTTTT	CASSLIDSYTGELFF	-	TRBV3-1	TRBJ2-2	many
TGCAGTGCTAGAAACCCTGACAGGGGGCTTTCCGGGGAGCTGTTTTTT	CSARNPDRGLSGELFF	TRBD1	TRBV20-1	TRBJ2-2	few
TGTGCCAGCAGTTTATCGAGCCAGACAAACACTGAAGCTTTCTTT	CASSLSSQTNTEAFF	-	TRBV27	TRBJ1-1	few
TGTGCCAGTAGTATGACGTGGCAGGTGAACACTGAAGCTTTCTTT	CASSMTWQVNTEAFF	-	TRBV19	TRBJ1-1	-
TGTGCCAGCAGTAGGGGACTAGCGGCGACCAATGAGCAGTTCTTC	CASSRGLAATNEQFF	TRBD2	TRBV6-5	TRBJ2-1	-
TGTGCCAGCACAAGGAGGGGCGGCACGGGGACCGGGGAGCTGTTTTTT	CASTRRGGTGTGELFF	-	TRBV6-5	TRBJ2-2	few